This is a list of T cell receptor beta chains from one sample in a study of blood T cell dynamics during melanoma immunotherapy. Sequencing was performed with immunoSEQ multiplex PCR; in TCRdb, only in-frame clones are kept and a portion is missing. The data hold some 14,000 clones, with 86% observed a single time. The sample consisted of blood, taken from a patient treated with checkpoint blockade. Receptors were obtained from a human donor with melanoma. The CDR3 runs from the conserved cysteine through the conserved F or W. The D gene is left open where the match is weak. The size field is filled for only some rows; it gives once, few, many or a size class.

cdr3_aa cdr3_nt v_call d_call clone_size j_call
CASSPTRGNYGYTF TGTGCCAGTAGTCCCACGCGGGGGAACTATGGCTACACCTTC TRBV19 . . TRBJ1-2
CASSVSWEQFF TGTGCCAGCAGCGTCAGCTGGGAGCAGTTCTTC TRBV11-2 . . TRBJ2-1
CASSLERSYEQYF TGCGCCAGCAGCTTGGAGCGGTCCTACGAGCAGTACTTC TRBV5-1 . . TRBJ2-7
CSVADPEAFF TGCAGCGTTGCTGATCCTGAAGCTTTCTTT TRBV29-1 . once TRBJ1-1
CASSSDRGYGYTF TGCGCCAGCAGCTCAGACAGGGGCTATGGCTACACCTTC TRBV5-1 TRBD1 few TRBJ1-2
CASSHRLETQYF TGTGCCAGCAGCCACCGCCTAGAGACCCAGTACTTC TRBV14 . once TRBJ2-5
CASSLGANTEAFF TGTGCCAGCAGCTTAGGGGCTAACACTGAAGCTTTCTTT TRBV7-2 . . TRBJ1-1
CASSVPTGGNLNTGELFF TGTGCCAGCAGTGTCCCGACCGGGGGAAACTTGAACACCGGGGAGCTGTTTTTT TRBV2 . once TRBJ2-2
CASRWNQGLAITGELFF TGTGCCAGCAGGTGGAACCAGGGACTAGCGATCACCGGGGAGCTGTTTTTT TRBV28 TRBD2 . TRBJ2-2
CASSVDGLAGGTDTQYF TGTGCCAGCAGCGTAGACGGACTAGCGGGAGGAACAGATACGCAGTATTTT TRBV9 TRBD2 . TRBJ2-3
CAWSQGVSYEQYF TGTGCCTGGTCACAGGGAGTGAGTTACGAGCAGTACTTC TRBV30 . . TRBJ2-7
CASSHLTGGGETQYF TGTGCCAGCAGCCATCTGACAGGGGGTGGGGAGACCCAGTACTTC TRBV14 TRBD1 . TRBJ2-5
CASSLTGSGLNEQFF TGTGCCAGCAGCTTGACCGGGAGCGGGTTGAATGAGCAGTTCTTC TRBV5-4 . . TRBJ2-1
CASSLGQGWETQYF TGCGCCAGCAGCTTGGGACAGGGTTGGGAGACCCAGTACTTC TRBV5-1 TRBD1 . TRBJ2-5
CASSSGTGGGAFF TGTGCCAGCAGTTCCGGGACAGGTGGGGGAGCTTTCTTT TRBV28 TRBD1 . TRBJ1-1
CASSVEGSSNQPQHF TGTGCCAGCAGCGTAGAAGGTTCGAGCAATCAGCCCCAGCATTTT TRBV9 . few TRBJ1-5
CSVEFGINQPQHF TGCAGCGTTGAATTCGGCATCAATCAGCCCCAGCATTTT TRBV29-1 . . TRBJ1-5
CASSVEGLAKETQYF TGTGCCAGCAGCGTAGAAGGGCTAGCGAAAGAGACCCAGTACTTC TRBV9 . . TRBJ2-5
CASSSRDLTRELFF TGTGCCAGCAGCTCCCGGGACCTCACTAGGGAGCTGTTTTTT TRBV7-6 . . TRBJ2-2
CASSPGTGGAQYF TGTGCCAGCAGCCCGGGGACAGGGGGGGCCCAGTACTTC TRBV11-1 TRBD1 . TRBJ2-5
CASSLRGAYRTDTQYF TGTGCCAGCAGCTTACGGGGCGCGTACCGGACAGATACGCAGTATTTT TRBV7-8 . . TRBJ2-3
CASSSRAWETQYF TGTGCTAGCAGCTCCAGGGCCTGGGAGACCCAGTACTTC TRBV7-7 . . TRBJ2-5
CASSWGLLGAYEQYF TGTGCCAGCAGTTGGGGTCTCTTAGGGGCCTACGAGCAGTACTTC TRBV28 . once TRBJ2-7
CAISETSGQETQYF TGTGCCATCAGTGAGACTAGCGGGCAAGAGACCCAGTACTTC TRBV10-3 TRBD2 . TRBJ2-5
CASSLNNYRAEQYF TGTGCCAGCAGTTTAAACAACTACAGGGCCGAGCAGTACTTC TRBV28 . . TRBJ2-7
CASSTSAANEKLFF TGTGCCAGCTCAACCTCGGCGGCTAATGAAAAACTGTTTTTT TRBV18 . . TRBJ1-4
CASSGVGMNTGELFF TGTGCCAGCAGTGGTGTAGGTATGAACACCGGGGAGCTGTTTTTT TRBV2 . . TRBJ2-2
CASSSGGSEEAFF TGTGCCAGCAGCTCAGGGGGTTCTGAAGAAGCTTTCTTT TRBV7-9 TRBD1 . TRBJ1-1
CASNRAGGPQEQYF TGCGCCAGCAACAGGGCGGGAGGGCCTCAAGAGCAGTACTTC TRBV5-1 TRBD2 . TRBJ2-5
CASSAGTLGANEQFF TGTGCCAGCAGCGCGGGGACCCTTGGGGCCAATGAGCAGTTCTTC TRBV9 . once TRBJ2-1
CASSLGADTQYF TGCGCCAGCAGCCTAGGTGCAGATACGCAGTATTTT TRBV4-3 . . TRBJ2-3
CASSSVGEETQYF TGTGCCAGTTCGTCTGTGGGGGAAGAGACCCAGTACTTC TRBV2 . . TRBJ2-5